These 25 T cell receptor beta chains were all obtained from the same sample, sequenced in a study of CD8 T cells in ankylosing spondylitis. TCRdb re-analysed the 5' RACE reads in MiXCR, keeping a single row per CDR3 protein. The sample has approximately 140,000 distinct CDR3 sequences, roughly 8.8% seen once. Sequencing was done on a sample of synovial fluid, either unsorted or a sorted T cell fraction (not recorded which). Receptor source: a male donor with ankylosing spondylitis.

This clonotype has at least ten counts. V gene TRBV9 combines with J gene TRBJ2-1; 8 nucleotides align to TRBD1. This CDR3 is built from 16 residues. The junction had 9 bases not matched to a gene; V was cut back by 0 bases and J by 7 bases. Germline V CDR1 and CDR2: SGDLS, YYNGEE. The CDR3 is CASSVAPVTGANEQFF. CDR3 sequence (DNA): TGTGCCAGCAGCGTAGCCCCAGTGACAGGGGCGAATGAGCAGTTCTTC.

This clonotype was detected ten times or more. The V gene is TRBV6-1, the J gene TRBJ2-1; D gene unclear. Trimming took off 2 bases at V and 5 bases at J, with 10 bases between the two ends. Germline-derived CDR1 and CDR2 are MNHNS and SASEGT. The CDR3 spans 14 residues. The CDR3 loop reads CASSEQGRNNEQFF. Written as DNA, the CDR3 is TGTGCCAGCAGTGAACAAGGACGGAACAATGAGCAGTTCTTC.

The table lists this clonotype with many counts. This chain links TRBV5-1 with TRBJ2-3; TRBD2 matches 13 bases. J gave up 3 bases and V 2 bases, and 3 bases lay outside the gene matches. The CDR3 covers 16 residues. Germline V gene lookup returns CDR1 SGHRS and CDR2 YFSETQ. CDR3 DNA: TGCGCCAGCAGCTTCGGACTAGCGGGAGAGACAGATACGCAGTATTTT. Translating gives CASSFGLAGETDTQYF.

This clonotype occurred many times. The chain joins TRBV5-6 to TRBJ2-5, with D tentatively TRBD1 (6 bases). The V and J ends lost 2 bases and 5 bases respectively, with 13 bases between them. This CDR3 comprises 14 residues. Germline loops: CDR1 SGHDT, CDR2 YYEEEE. The CDR3 nucleotides are TGTGCCAGCAGCTTATTAACAGGGTGGGAGACCCAGTACTTC. Amino acid sequence: CASSLLTGWETQYF.

This clonotype turned up a few times. The V and J genes are TRBV24-1 and TRBJ2-3; D may match TRBD1 or TRBD2 (5 bases each). Germline lookup yields CDR1 KGHDR and CDR2 SFDVKD. The CDR3 extends over 15 amino acids. V lost 7 bases and J 6 bases, leaving 19 bases between the germline ends. Written as DNA, the CDR3 is TGTGCCACCAGGGGTCCGGGGCAGCTCGGGGATACGCAGTATTTT. Residues: CATRGPGQLGDTQYF.

The DNA of the CDR3 is TGTGCCAGCAGCCATGCCTCCGGGACAGACTTATTCTACACCTTC. This gives the protein CASSHASGTDLFYTF. The chain uses TRBV3-1 and TRBJ1-2, with TRBD1 matching 7 bases. Germline V lookup: CDR1 LGHDT, CDR2 YNNKEL (reference sequence). V gave up 3 bases and J gave up 10 bases; unmatched junction bases: 14. The CDR3 spans 15 residues.

This clonotype has ten or more counts. The CDR3 loop is CASSLVRGNLYEQYF. CDR3 bases: TGTGCCAGCAGCTTAGTGCGCGGAAACCTCTACGAGCAGTACTTC. The chain joins TRBV7-2 to TRBJ2-7; unclear D gene. The CDR3 is 15 residues long. Germline V gene lookup returns CDR1 SGHTA and CDR2 FQGNSA. The V and J ends lost 1 base and 3 bases respectively, with 13 bases between them. The full variable domain, with the rest looked up from reference TRBV7-2 and TRBJ2-7, is GAGVSQSPSNKVTEKGKDVELRCDPISGHTALYWYRQSLGQGLEFLIYFQGNSAPDKSGLPSDRFSAERTGGSVSTLTIQRTQQEDSAVYLCASSLVRGNLYEQYFGPGTRLTVT.

This clonotype has at least ten counts. The V call is TRBV10-2, the J call TRBJ2-2; 11 nucleotides line up with TRBD2. J lost 7 bases, V lost 6 bases, and 7 bases had no gene match. This CDR3 has 15 residues. Germline loops: CDR1 WSHSY, CDR2 SAAADI. The CDR3 DNA reads TGCGCCAGCAGCCCGACTAGCGGGACGTACGGGGAGCTGTTTTTT. This translates into CASSPTSGTYGELFF.

This clonotype was recorded at least ten times. The rearrangement uses TRBV6-1 and TRBJ1-1; D is ambiguous. The germline CDR1 and CDR2 sequences are MNHNS and SASEGT. The ends were cut back, 7 bases at V and 1 base at J, with 16 bases in the middle. The CDR3 has 15 residues. CDR3 coding DNA: TGTGCCAGCACTCCCGGCTGGAGATCGAACACTGAAGCTTTCTTT. Encoded protein: CASTPGWRSNTEAFF.

The gene calls are TRBV7-2 and TRBJ1-4; D gene uncertain. This CDR3 has 15 residues. V lost 1 base to trimming and J lost 4 bases, with 10 bases between them. The germline gives CDR1 SGHTA, CDR2 FQGNSA. CDR3 in amino acids: CASSLVYGNNEKLFF. CDR3 bases: TGTGCCAGCAGCTTAGTGTACGGCAATAATGAAAAACTGTTTTTT. The full variable domain, with the rest looked up from reference TRBV7-2 and TRBJ1-4, is GAGVSQSPSNKVTEKGKDVELRCDPISGHTALYWYRQSLGQGLEFLIYFQGNSAPDKSGLPSDRFSAERTGGSVSTLTIQRTQQEDSAVYLCASSLVYGNNEKLFFGSGTQLSVL.

The chain links TRBV7-2 to TRBJ2-3; D uncertain. V was clipped by 5 bases and J by 2 bases, with 8 bases between them. The CDR3 runs 13 residues. CDR1 SGHTA and CDR2 FQGNSA come from the germline V gene. This CDR3 is CASSPASTDTQYF. The CDR3 nucleotides are TGTGCCAGCAGCCCCGCATCCACAGATACGCAGTATTTT. Full variable domain (remainder filled in from reference TRBV7-2 and TRBJ2-3): GAGVSQSPSNKVTEKGKDVELRCDPISGHTALYWYRQSLGQGLEFLIYFQGNSAPDKSGLPSDRFSAERTGGSVSTLTIQRTQQEDSAVYLCASSPASTDTQYFGPGTRLTVL.

The chain has TRBV3-1 and TRBJ2-7; D not resolved. V was clipped by 8 bases and J by 0 bases, with 8 bases between them. The germline gives CDR1 LGHDT, CDR2 YNNKEL (reference sequence). The CDR3 totals 12 residues. The CDR3 DNA reads as TGTGCCAGCGGAAAGAGCTCCTACGAGCAGTACTTC. It encodes CASGKSSYEQYF.

This clonotype has ten or more counts. The chain employs TRBV5-1 and TRBJ2-5; D not certain. This CDR3 contains 14 residues. Trimming cost V 1 base and J 4 bases, with 11 bases left between them. Germline assignment: CDR1 SGHRS and CDR2 YFSETQ. In DNA form, the CDR3 reads TGCGCCAGCAGCTTGTTCGGGTTTGGAGAGACCCAGTACTTC. As protein: CASSLFGFGETQYF.

This clonotype has at least ten counts. This chain links TRBV10-3 with TRBJ2-1; D gene unclear. The CDR3 has 13 amino acids. The V gene's germline CDR1 is ENHRY and CDR2 SYGVKD. Trimming cost V 7 bases and J 8 bases, with 15 bases left between them. Here the CDR3 reads CAIKEALVHEQFF. In nucleotides, the CDR3 is TGTGCCATCAAGGAAGCGCTGGTTCATGAGCAGTTCTTC.

The genes are TRBV9 and TRBJ2-5, with D perhaps TRBD1 (5 bases). Per the germline V gene, CDR1 is SGDLS and CDR2 is YYNGEE. This CDR3 comprises 15 residues. V was trimmed by 0 bases and J by 1 base, leaving 10 bases between them. CDR3 in DNA: TGTGCCAGCAGCGTAGGAGACAGCTTCCAAGAGACCCAGTACTTC. Protein sequence: CASSVGDSFQETQYF.

This clonotype has just a few counts. The chain links TRBV7-9 to TRBJ2-5; TRBD2 matches at 7 bases. The germline CDR1 and CDR2 sequences are SEHNR and FQNEAQ (reference sequence). CDR3 length equals 13 residues. V trimming: 2 bases; J trimming: 6 bases; junction bases outside the gene matches: 3. CDR3 residues: CASSLWGGQTQYF. The CDR3 DNA sequence: TGTGCCAGCAGCTTATGGGGAGGGCAGACCCAGTACTTC.

The chain uses TRBV7-2 and TRBJ2-7, with 7 bases matching TRBD1. CDR1 SGHTA and CDR2 FQGNSA come from the germline V gene. Trimming cost V 2 bases and J 3 bases; bases outside gene matches: 7. This CDR3 spans 15 amino acids. CDR3 loop: CASSLRVGGGYEQYF. In nucleotides, the CDR3 is TGTGCCAGCAGCTTAAGGGTAGGGGGCGGCTACGAGCAGTACTTC.

This chain connects TRBV5-1 to TRBJ2-7; D may be TRBD2 (5 bases). The CDR3 covers 14 residues. The V end lost 4 bases, the J end lost 2 bases, and 13 bases lay between the germline ends. Germline CDR1 reads SGHRS; CDR2 reads YFSETQ. Written as DNA, the CDR3 is TGCGCCAGCAGCGTTCGGACTGACGCCTACGAGCAGTACTTC. Its protein is CASSVRTDAYEQYF.

The table lists this clonotype with a few counts. V usage is TRBV2 and J usage is TRBJ2-2; 9 bases match TRBD2. With V trimmed by 7 bases and J by 5 bases, 11 bases remained unmatched. The CDR3 is 16 residues long. Germline CDR1 is SNHLY and CDR2 is FYNNEI. CDR3 sequence reads: CASKWSGGPGTGELFF. CDR3 DNA: TGTGCCAGCAAGTGGAGCGGGGGGCCGGGGACCGGGGAGCTGTTTTTT.

This clonotype was counted ten times or more. This chain uses TRBV5-1 with TRBJ1-6; D remains ambiguous. The V end lost 2 bases, the J end lost 8 bases, and 11 bases lay between the germline ends. The germline V gene has CDR1 SGHRS and CDR2 YFSETQ. This CDR3 spans 14 amino acids. The CDR3 region has the DNA TGCGCCAGCAGCTTTAGCGGGGAAGATTCACCCCTCCACTTT. This translates into CASSFSGEDSPLHF.

The chain uses TRBV10-3 and TRBJ2-1; 7 bases match TRBD2. Germline-derived CDR1 and CDR2 are ENHRY and SYGVKD. Trimming cost V 3 bases and J 0 bases; bases outside gene matches: 2. CDR3 size: 15 residues. DNA of the CDR3: TGTGCCATCAGTGAAGCGGGGAGCTCCTACAATGAGCAGTTCTTC. Amino acid sequence: CAISEAGSSYNEQFF.

This clonotype was seen ten or more times. The chain links TRBV19 to TRBJ1-4; D not resolved. Germline V gene data show CDR1 as LNHDA and CDR2 as SQIVND (reference sequence). Trimming pared 3 bases from V and 1 base from J, leaving 6 bases between. The CDR3 totals 14 residues. CDR3 nucleotides: TGTGCCAGTAGTATCCCGGTAACTAATGAAAAACTGTTTTTT. It yields the protein CASSIPVTNEKLFF.

In this sample, this clonotype turned up a few times. This chain links TRBV20-1 with TRBJ2-7, with D possibly TRBD1 on 5 matching bases. Trimming left V 0 bases short and J 3 bases short, with 15 bases between. Looked up from germline, CDR1 is DFQATT and CDR2 is SNEGSKA (reference sequence). CDR3 length: 15 amino acids. Here the CDR3 DNA reads TGCAGTGCTAGAGATGGAAGGGGTGAACTCTACGAGCAGTACTTC. It codes for CSARDGRGELYEQYF.

The chain is built from TRBV7-2 and TRBJ1-2; D gene uncertain. The CDR3 runs 12 residues. V shed 5 bases and J shed 2 bases, with 6 bases lying between them. The germline gives CDR1 SGHTA, CDR2 FQGNSA. In DNA, the CDR3 is TGTGCCAGCAGCATACAGAACTATGGCTACACCTTC. Protein product: CASSIQNYGYTF.

This chain connects TRBV30 to TRBJ2-5; no firm D call. V was cut by 5 bases and J by 5 bases, with 9 bases left in between. The CDR3 runs to 11 residues. Germline loops: CDR1 GTSNPN, CDR2 SVGIG (reference sequence). The CDR3 bases are TGTGCCTGGGAACCCGTGGAGACCCAGTACTTC. Amino acid sequence: CAWEPVETQYF.